These 8 T cell receptor beta chains originate from one sample sequenced in a study of cytomegalovirus exposure and HLA in healthy donors. The PCR ran on 60 Vbeta and 13 Jbeta primers. Only in-frame clones appear in the TCRdb table, and some are missing; sequencing was by immunoSEQ multiplex PCR. Here the sample spans some 160,000 clones, around four fifths being singletons. Sequencing was carried out using PBMCs. The receptors stem from a woman in her twenties or thirties in good health and CMV-seronegative.

V usage is TRBV18 and J usage is TRBJ1-2; a possible D gene is TRBD1 (5 bases). The CDR3 totals 12 residues. CDR1 is KGHSH and CDR2 is LQKENI in the germline V gene. Trimming removed 6 bases at V and 4 bases at J, with 9 bases between. The CDR3 spells CASSLDSYGYTF. The CDR3 coding sequence is TGTGCCAGCTCTCTCGACAGCTATGGCTACACCTTC.

The rearrangement uses TRBV7-3 and TRBJ2-2, with 7 bases fitting TRBD1. Germline V gives CDR1 SGHTA, CDR2 FQGTGA. This CDR3 has 16 amino acids. Trimming at V came to 5 bases and at J to 2 bases, leaving 8 bases not matched to a gene. The CDR3 here is CASSEGAPPNTGELFF. CDR3 DNA: TGTGCCAGCAGCGAGGGGGCGCCCCCAAACACCGGGGAGCTGTTTTTT.

The V gene is TRBV6-6, the J gene TRBJ2-3; TRBD1 might be the D (7 bases). This CDR3 has 14 amino acids. The germline V gene has CDR1 MNHNY and CDR2 SVGAGI (reference sequence). V gave up 8 bases and J gave up 5 bases, with 17 bases separating them. CDR3 region: CASWARGVGDTQYF. The CDR3 DNA reads as TGTGCCAGCTGGGCCAGGGGGGTAGGAGATACGCAGTATTTT.

The chain couples TRBV9 to TRBJ1-2, with D possibly being TRBD1 (6 bases). Looked up from germline, CDR1 is SGDLS and CDR2 is YYNGEE. V dropped 3 bases and J dropped 5 bases, with 14 bases sitting between them. This CDR3 region has 14 residues. DNA of the CDR3: TGTGCCAGCAGCGCCTCCGAGGGGGGGTATGGCTACACCTTC. Amino acid sequence: CASSASEGGYGYTF.

The CDR3: CASSFGVQETQYF. The CDR3 nucleotides read TGCGCCAGCAGCTTCGGGGTACAAGAGACCCAGTACTTC. This chain connects TRBV5-1 to TRBJ2-5; a weak D match, TRBD2 (5 bases). This CDR3 comprises 13 residues. Per germline, CDR1 SGHRS and CDR2 YFSETQ. Deletions cut 2 bases from V and 2 bases from J, with 7 bases between.

The chain is built from TRBV5-1 and TRBJ1-1, with 8 bases aligning to TRBD1. The V segment lost 1 base and the J segment 4 bases; nucleotides outside the gene matches: 6. Germline CDR1 reads SGHRS; CDR2 reads YFSETQ. This CDR3 is built from 15 residues. For the CDR3, the DNA is TGCGCCAGCAGCTTGTCGGCAGGGGGCGTCACTGAAGCTTTCTTT. Residues: CASSLSAGGVTEAFF.

The V and J genes are TRBV7-3 and TRBJ1-1; perhaps TRBD1 as D (6 bases). Trimming left V 5 bases short and J 3 bases short, with 10 bases between. Germline lookup yields CDR1 SGHTA and CDR2 FQGTGA. CDR3 length: 13 amino acids. The CDR3 loop reads CASSPQGYTEAFF. CDR3 DNA sequence: TGTGCCAGCAGCCCCCAGGGGTACACTGAAGCTTTCTTT.

This chain joins TRBV5-1 and TRBJ2-3; 9 nucleotides agree with TRBD2. The CDR3 has 14 residues. Trimming removed 7 bases from V and 5 bases from J; junction bases left unmatched: 8. Germline CDR1 reads SGHRS; CDR2 reads YFSETQ. CDR3 sequence: CASEAGGNEDTQYF. CDR3 nucleotides: TGCGCCAGCGAAGCGGGGGGTAATGAAGATACGCAGTATTTT. The variable domain in full, completed from reference TRBV5-1 and TRBJ2-3, reads KAGVTQTPRYLIKTRGQQVTLSCSPISGHRSVSWYQQTPGQGLQFLFEYFSETQRNKGNFPGRFSGRQFSNSRSEMNVSTLELGDSALYLCASEAGGNEDTQYFGPGTRLTVL.